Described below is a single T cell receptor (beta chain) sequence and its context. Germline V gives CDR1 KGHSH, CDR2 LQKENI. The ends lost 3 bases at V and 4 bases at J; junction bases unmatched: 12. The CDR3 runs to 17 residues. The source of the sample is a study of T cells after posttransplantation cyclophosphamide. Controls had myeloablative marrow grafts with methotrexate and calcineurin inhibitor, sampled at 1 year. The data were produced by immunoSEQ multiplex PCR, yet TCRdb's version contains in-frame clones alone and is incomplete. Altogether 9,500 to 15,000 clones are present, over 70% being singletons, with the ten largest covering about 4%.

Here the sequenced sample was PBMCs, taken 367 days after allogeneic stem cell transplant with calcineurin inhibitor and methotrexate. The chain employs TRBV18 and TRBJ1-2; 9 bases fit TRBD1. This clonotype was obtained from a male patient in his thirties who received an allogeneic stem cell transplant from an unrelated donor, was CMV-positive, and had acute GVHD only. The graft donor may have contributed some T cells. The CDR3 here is CASSPPLRTGDGYGYTF. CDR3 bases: TGTGCCAGCTCACCTCCTCTAAGGACAGGGGATGGCTATGGCTACACCTTC. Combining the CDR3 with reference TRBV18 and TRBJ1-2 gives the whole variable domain NAGVMQNPRHLVRRRGQEARLRCSPMKGHSHVYWYRQLPEEGLKFMVYLQKENIIDESGMPKERFSAEFPKEGPSILRIQQVVRGDSAAYFCASSPPLRTGDGYGYTFGSGTRLTVV.